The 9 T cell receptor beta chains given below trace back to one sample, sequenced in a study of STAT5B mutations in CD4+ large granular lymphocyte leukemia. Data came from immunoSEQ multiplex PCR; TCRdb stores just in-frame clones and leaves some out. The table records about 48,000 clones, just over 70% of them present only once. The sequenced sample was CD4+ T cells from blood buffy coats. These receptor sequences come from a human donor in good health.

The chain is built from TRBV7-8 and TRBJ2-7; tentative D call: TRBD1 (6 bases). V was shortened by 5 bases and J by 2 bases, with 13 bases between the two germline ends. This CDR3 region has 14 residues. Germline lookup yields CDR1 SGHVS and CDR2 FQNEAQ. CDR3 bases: TGTGCCAGCAGCCTGGACAGAGGGCCCTACGAGCAGTACGTC. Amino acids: CASSLDRGPYEQYV.

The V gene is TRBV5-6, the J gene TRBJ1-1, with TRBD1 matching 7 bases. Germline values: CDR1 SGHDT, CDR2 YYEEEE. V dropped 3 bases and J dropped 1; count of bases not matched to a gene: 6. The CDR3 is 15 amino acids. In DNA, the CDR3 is TGTGCCAGCAGCTGGAGAGAGGGGGCGAACACTGAAGCTTTCTTT. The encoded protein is CASSWREGANTEAFF.

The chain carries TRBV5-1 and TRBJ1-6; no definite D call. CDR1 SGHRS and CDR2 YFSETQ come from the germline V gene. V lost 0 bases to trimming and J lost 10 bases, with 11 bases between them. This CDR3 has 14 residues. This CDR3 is CASSLAGLGSPLHF. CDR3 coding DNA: TGCGCCAGCAGCTTGGCCGGGCTCGGGTCACCCCTCCACTTT.

CDR3 sequence: CASSQVDSVYGYTF. The DNA of the CDR3 is TGTGCCAGCAGCCAAGTGGACAGTGTATATGGCTACACCTTC. V usage is TRBV4-2 and J usage is TRBJ1-2; tentative D call: TRBD1 (6 bases). Germline loops: CDR1 LGHNA, CDR2 YNFKEQ. This CDR3 comprises 14 residues. V dropped 1 base and J dropped 5 bases, with 11 bases sitting between them.

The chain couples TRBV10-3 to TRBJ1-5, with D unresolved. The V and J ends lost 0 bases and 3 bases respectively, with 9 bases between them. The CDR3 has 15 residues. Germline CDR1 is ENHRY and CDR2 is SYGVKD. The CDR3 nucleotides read TGTGCCATCAGTGAGTCGATCGGGGACAATCAGCCCCAGCATTTT. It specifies CAISESIGDNQPQHF.

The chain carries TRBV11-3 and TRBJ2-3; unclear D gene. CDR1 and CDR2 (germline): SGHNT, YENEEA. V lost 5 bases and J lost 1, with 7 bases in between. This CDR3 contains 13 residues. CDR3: CASSGMGTDTQYF. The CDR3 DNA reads TGTGCCAGCAGCGGTATGGGCACAGATACGCAGTATTTT.

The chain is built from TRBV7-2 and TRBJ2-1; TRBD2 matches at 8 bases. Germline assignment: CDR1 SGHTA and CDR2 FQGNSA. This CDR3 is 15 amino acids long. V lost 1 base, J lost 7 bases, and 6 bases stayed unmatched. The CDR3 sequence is CASSLVGGEINEQFF. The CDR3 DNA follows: TGTGCCAGCAGCTTAGTCGGGGGGGAGATAAATGAGCAGTTCTTC. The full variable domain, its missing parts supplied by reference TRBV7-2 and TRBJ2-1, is GAGVSQSPSNKVTEKGKDVELRCDPISGHTALYWYRQSLGQGLEFLIYFQGNSAPDKSGLPSDRFSAERTGGSVSTLTIQRTQQEDSAVYLCASSLVGGEINEQFFGPGTRLTVL.

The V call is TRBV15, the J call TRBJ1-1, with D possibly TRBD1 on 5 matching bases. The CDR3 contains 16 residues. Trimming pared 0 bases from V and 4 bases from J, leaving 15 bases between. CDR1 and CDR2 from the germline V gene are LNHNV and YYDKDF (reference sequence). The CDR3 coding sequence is TGTGCCACCAGCAGAGATGGGCCGGGGGGTGGCACTGAAGCTTTCTTT. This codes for CATSRDGPGGGTEAFF.

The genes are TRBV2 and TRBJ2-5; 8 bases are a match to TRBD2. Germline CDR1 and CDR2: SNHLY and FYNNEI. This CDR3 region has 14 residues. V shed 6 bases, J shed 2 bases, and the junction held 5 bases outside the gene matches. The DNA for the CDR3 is TGTGCCAGCAGGATTTTAGCGGGGCAAGAGACCCAGTACTTC. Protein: CASRILAGQETQYF.